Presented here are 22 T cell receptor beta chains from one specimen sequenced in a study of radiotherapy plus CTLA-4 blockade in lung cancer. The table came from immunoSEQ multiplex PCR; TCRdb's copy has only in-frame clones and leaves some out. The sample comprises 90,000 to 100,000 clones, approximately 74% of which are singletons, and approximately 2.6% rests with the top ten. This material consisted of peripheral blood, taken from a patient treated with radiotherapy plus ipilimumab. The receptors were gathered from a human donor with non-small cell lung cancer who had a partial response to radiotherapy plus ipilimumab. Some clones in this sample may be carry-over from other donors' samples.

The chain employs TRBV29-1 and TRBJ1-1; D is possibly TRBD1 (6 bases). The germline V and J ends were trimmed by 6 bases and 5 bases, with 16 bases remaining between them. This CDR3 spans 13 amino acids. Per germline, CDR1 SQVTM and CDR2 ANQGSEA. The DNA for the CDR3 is TGCAGCGTCCCGGCAGGGGTTTATACTGAAGCTTTCTTT. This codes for CSVPAGVYTEAFF.

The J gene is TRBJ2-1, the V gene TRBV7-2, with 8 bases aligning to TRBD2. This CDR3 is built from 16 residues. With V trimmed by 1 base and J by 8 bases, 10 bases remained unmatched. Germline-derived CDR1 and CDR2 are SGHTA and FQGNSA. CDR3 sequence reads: CASSLVGGGTLDEQFF. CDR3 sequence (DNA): TGTGCCAGCAGCTTAGTGGGCGGGGGGACCCTCGATGAGCAGTTCTTC.

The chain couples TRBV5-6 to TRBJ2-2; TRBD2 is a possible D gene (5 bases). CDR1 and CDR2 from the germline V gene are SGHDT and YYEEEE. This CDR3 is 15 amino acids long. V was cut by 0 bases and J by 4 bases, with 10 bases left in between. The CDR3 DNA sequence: TGTGCCAGCAGCTTGGCGGGAAAGGGCACCGGGGAGCTGTTTTTT. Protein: CASSLAGKGTGELFF.

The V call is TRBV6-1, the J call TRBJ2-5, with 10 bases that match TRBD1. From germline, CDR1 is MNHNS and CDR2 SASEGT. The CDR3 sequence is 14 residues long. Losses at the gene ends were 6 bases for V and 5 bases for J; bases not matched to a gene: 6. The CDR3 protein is CASRRQGAWETQYF. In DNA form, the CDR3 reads TGTGCCAGCAGGCGACAGGGGGCGTGGGAGACCCAGTACTTC.

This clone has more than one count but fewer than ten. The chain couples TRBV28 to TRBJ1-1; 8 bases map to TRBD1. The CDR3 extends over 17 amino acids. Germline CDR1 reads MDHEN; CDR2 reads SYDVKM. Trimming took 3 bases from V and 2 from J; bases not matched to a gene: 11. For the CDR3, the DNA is TGTGCCAGCAGTTTCTCAGTTTGGGACAGGACTAACACTGAAGCTTTCTTT. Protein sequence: CASSFSVWDRTNTEAFF.

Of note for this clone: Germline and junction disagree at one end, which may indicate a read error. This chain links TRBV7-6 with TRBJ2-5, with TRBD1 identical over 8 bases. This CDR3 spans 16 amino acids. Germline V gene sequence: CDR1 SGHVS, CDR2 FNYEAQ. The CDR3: CASSLEPGQVWDLVDF. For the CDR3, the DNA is TGTGCCAGCAGTTTAGAGCCGGGACAGGTGTGGGACTTGGTTGACTTC.

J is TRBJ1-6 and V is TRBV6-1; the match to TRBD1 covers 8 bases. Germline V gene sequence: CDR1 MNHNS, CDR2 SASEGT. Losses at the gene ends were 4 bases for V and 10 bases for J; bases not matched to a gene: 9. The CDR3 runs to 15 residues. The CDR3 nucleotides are TGTGCCAGCAGTGCCACCGGGACAGGAGAATCACCCCTCCACTTT. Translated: CASSATGTGESPLHF.

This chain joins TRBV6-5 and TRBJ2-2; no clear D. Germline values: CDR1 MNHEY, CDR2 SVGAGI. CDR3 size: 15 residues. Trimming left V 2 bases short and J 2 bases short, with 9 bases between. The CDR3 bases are TGTGCCAGCAGTTACGGTGGCGGAAACACCGGGGAGCTGTTTTTT. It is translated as CASSYGGGNTGELFF.

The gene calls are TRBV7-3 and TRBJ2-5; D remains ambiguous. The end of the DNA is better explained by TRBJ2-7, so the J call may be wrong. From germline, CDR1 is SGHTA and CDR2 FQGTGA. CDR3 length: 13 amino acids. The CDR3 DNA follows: TGTGCCAGCAGCTTAGGGCTAGCCTACGAGCAGTACTTC. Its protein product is CASSLGLAYEQYF.

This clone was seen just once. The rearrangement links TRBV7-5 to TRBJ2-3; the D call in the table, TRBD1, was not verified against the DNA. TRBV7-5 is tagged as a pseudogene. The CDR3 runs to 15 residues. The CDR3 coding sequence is TGTGCCAGAAGCCCGGGACAGAGGAACACAGATACGCAGTATTTT. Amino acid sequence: CARSPGQRNTDTQYF.

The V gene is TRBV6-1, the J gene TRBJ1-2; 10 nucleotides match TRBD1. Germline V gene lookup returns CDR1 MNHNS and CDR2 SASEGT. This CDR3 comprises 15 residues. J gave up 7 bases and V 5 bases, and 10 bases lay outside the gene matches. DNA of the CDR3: TGTGCCAGCAGTCCGCGACAGGGGGCGACGGGTGGCTACACCTTC. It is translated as CASSPRQGATGGYTF.

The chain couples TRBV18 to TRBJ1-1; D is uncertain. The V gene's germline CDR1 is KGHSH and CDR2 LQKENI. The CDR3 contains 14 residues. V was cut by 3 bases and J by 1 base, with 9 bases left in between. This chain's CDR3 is CASSPTQRNTEAFF. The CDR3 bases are TGTGCCAGCTCACCCACACAGAGGAACACTGAAGCTTTCTTT.

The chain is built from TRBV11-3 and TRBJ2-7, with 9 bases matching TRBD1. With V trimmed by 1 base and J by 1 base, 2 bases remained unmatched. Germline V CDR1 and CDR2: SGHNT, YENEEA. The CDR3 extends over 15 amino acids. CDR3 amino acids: CASSLVGTGSYEQYF. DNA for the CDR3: TGTGCCAGCAGCTTAGTTGGGACAGGGTCCTACGAGCAGTACTTC.

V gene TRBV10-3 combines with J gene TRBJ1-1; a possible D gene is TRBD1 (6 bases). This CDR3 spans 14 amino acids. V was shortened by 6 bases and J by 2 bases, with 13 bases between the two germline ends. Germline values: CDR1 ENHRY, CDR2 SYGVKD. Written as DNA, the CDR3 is TGTGCCATCAGCAACCGGGGGGCTAACACTGAAGCTTTCTTT. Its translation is CAISNRGANTEAFF.

DNA of the CDR3: TGTGCCAGCAGATTCTCCGGAGGGACAGGGTACCATAGCAATCAGCCCCAGCATTTT. This gives the protein CASRFSGGTGYHSNQPQHF. This chain uses TRBV6-4 with TRBJ1-5, with 9 bases aligning to TRBD1. J was trimmed by 0 bases and V by 6 bases; bases with no gene match: 15. Germline V lookup: CDR1 MRHNA, CDR2 SNTAGT. This CDR3 is 19 amino acids long.

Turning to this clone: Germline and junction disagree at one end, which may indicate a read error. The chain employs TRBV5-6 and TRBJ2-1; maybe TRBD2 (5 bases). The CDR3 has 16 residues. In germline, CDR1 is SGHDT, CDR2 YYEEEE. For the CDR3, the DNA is TGTGCCAGCAGTTCCAGCGGAACGAGCTCCTACAATGAGCGGTTCTTC. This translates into CASSSSGTSSYNERFF.

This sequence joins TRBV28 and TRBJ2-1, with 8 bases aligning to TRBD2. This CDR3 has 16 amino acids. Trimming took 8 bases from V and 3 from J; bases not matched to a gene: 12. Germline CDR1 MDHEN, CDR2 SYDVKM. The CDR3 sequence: CASQTPGLGNYNEQFF. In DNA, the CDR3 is TGTGCCAGCCAAACTCCGGGACTAGGGAACTACAATGAGCAGTTCTTC.

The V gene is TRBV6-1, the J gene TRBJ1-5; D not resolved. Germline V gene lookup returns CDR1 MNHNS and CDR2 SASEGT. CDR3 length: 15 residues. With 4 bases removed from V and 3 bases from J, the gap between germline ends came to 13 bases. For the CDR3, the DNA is TGTGCCAGCAGTGGAGGGCCCTTGGCCAATCAGCCCCAGCATTTT. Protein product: CASSGGPLANQPQHF.

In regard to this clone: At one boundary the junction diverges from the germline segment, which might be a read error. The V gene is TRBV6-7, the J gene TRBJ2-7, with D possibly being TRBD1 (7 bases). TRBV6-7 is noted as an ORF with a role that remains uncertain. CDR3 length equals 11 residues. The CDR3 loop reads CASTLRGTDNF. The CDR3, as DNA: TGTGCCAGCACCCTTCGCGGGACAGACAACTTC.

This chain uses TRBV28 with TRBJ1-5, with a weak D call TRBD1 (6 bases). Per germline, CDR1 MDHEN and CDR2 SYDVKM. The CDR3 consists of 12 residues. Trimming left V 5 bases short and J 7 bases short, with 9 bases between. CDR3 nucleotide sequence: TGTGCCAGCAGTCTACAGGGACAGCCCCAGCATTTT. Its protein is CASSLQGQPQHF.

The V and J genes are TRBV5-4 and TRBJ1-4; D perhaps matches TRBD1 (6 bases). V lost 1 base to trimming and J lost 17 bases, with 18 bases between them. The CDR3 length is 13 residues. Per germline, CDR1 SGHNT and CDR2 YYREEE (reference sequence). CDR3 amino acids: CASSLRGDRIFFF. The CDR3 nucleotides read TGTGCCAGCAGCTTGCGGGGCGACAGGATCTTCTTTTTT.

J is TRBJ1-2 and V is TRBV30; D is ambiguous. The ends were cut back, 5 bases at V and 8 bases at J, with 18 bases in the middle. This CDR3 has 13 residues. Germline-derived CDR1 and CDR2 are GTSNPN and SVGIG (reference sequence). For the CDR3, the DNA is TGTGCCTGGGGCGTGGGCCTTCTTCGGGGCTACACCTTC. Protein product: CAWGVGLLRGYTF.